This T cell receptor (beta chain) stems from a study of cytomegalovirus exposure and HLA in healthy donors. Study findings and constraints: The authors later linked a missense DCLRE1C variant to TCR beta V- and J-gene trimming.

This clone was observed a handful of times. Its antigen remains unidentified. CDR3 length equals 14 residues. Germline loops: CDR1 SQVTM, CDR2 ANQGSEA. The V segment lost 3 bases and the J segment 8 bases; nucleotides outside the gene matches: 8. With 60 Vbeta and 13 Jbeta primers, the PCR was carried out. Assay: immunoSEQ multiplex PCR; the TCRdb copy retains only in-frame clones and omits some. The sample records around 97,000 clones, roughly a tenth being singletons. Specimen: PBMCs. This TCR was sampled from a man aged 45-65 years in good health and CMV-seropositive. The genes are TRBV29-1 and TRBJ2-1; 9 bases map to TRBD1. This CDR3 is CSVDRGQGPDEQFF. In DNA form, the CDR3 reads TGCAGCGTTGATCGAGGACAGGGGCCGGATGAGCAGTTCTTC.